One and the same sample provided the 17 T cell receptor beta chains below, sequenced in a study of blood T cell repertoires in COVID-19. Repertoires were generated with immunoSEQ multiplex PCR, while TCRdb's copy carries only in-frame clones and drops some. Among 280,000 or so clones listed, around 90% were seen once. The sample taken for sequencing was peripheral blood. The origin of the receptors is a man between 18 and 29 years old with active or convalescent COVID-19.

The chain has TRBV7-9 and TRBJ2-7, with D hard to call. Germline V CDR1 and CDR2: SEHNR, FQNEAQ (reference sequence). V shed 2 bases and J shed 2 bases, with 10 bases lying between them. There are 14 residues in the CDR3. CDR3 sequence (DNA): TGTGCCAGCAGCTTAAGAGGAAAGGCCTACGAGCAGTACTTC. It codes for CASSLRGKAYEQYF.

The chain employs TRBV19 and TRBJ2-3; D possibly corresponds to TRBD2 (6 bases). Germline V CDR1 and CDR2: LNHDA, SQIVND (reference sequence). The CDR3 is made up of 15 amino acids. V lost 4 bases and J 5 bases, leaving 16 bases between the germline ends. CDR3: CASSTPTGGKDTQYF. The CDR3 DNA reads TGTGCCAGTAGTACCCCGACCGGGGGTAAAGATACGCAGTATTTT.

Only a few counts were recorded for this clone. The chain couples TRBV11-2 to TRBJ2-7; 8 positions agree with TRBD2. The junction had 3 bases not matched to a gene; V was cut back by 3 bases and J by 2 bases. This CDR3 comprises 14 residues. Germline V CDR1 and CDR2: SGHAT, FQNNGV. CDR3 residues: CASSFGLATYEQYF. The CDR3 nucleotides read TGTGCCAGCAGCTTCGGACTAGCAACCTACGAGCAGTACTTC.

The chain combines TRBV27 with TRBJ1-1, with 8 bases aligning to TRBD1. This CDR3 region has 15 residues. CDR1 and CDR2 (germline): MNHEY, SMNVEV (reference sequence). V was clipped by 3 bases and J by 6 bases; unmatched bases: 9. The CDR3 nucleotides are TGTGCCAGCAGTTTGGGTCCAGGGGGCTCCCCTGAAGCTTTCTTT. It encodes CASSLGPGGSPEAFF.

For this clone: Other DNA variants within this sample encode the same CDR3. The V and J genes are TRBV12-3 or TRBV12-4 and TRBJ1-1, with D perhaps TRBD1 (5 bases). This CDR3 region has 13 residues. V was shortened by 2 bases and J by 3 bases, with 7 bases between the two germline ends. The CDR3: CASSLWGDTEAFF. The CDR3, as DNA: TGTGCCAGCAGTTTATGGGGGGACACTGAAGCTTTCTTT.

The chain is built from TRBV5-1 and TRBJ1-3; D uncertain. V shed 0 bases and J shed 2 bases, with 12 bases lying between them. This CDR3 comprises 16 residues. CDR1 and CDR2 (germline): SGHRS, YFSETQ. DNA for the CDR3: TGCGCCAGCAGCTTGGTGTGGGCTCATGCTGGAAACACCATATATTTT. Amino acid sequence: CASSLVWAHAGNTIYF. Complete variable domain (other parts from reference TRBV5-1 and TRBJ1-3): KAGVTQTPRYLIKTRGQQVTLSCSPISGHRSVSWYQQTPGQGLQFLFEYFSETQRNKGNFPGRFSGRQFSNSRSEMNVSTLELGDSALYLCASSLVWAHAGNTIYFGEGSWLTVV.

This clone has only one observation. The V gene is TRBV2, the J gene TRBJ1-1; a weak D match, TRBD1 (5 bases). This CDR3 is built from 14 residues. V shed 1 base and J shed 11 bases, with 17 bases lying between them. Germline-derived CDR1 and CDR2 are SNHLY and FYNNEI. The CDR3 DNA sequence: TGTGCCAGCAGTGAAGGGTCTGTCGGGGGAGAGGCTTTCTTT. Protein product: CASSEGSVGGEAFF.

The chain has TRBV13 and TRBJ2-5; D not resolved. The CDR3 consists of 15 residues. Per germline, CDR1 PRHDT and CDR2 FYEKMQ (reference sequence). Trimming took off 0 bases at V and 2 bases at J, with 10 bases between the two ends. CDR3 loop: CASSLGLGTQETQYF. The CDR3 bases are TGTGCCAGCAGCTTAGGCCTAGGTACGCAAGAGACCCAGTACTTC.

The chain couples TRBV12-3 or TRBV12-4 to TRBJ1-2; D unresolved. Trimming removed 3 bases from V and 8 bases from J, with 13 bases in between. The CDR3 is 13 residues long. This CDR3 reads CASSFGSTRGYTF. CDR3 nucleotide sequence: TGTGCCAGCAGTTTCGGCAGTACTAGGGGCTACACCTTC.

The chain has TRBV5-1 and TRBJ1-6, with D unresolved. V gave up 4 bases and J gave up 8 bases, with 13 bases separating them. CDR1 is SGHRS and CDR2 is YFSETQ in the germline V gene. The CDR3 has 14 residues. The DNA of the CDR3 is TGCGCCAGCAGCCTCTCACCGTCGGATTCACCCCTCCACTTT. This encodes CASSLSPSDSPLHF.

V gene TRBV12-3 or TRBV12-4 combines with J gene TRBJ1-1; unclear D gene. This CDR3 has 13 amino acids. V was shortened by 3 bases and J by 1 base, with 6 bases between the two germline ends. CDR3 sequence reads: CASSFRSNTEAFF. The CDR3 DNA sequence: TGTGCCAGCAGTTTCAGATCGAACACTGAAGCTTTCTTT.

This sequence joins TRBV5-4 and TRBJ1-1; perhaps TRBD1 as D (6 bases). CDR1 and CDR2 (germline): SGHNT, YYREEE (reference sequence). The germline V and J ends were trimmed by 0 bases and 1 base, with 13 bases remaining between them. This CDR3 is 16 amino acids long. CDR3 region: CASSLGGGQTNTEAFF. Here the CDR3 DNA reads TGTGCCAGCAGCTTGGGGGGGGGCCAGACGAACACTGAAGCTTTCTTT.

In DNA, the CDR3 is TGCGCCAGCAGTCCCGGGACAGGGTACGAGCAGTACTTC. It is translated as CASSPGTGYEQYF. This chain connects TRBV10-2 to TRBJ2-7, with 9 bases identical to TRBD1. V gave up 5 bases and J gave up 4 bases; unmatched junction bases: 3. This CDR3 region has 13 residues. Germline V CDR1 and CDR2: WSHSY, SAAADI.

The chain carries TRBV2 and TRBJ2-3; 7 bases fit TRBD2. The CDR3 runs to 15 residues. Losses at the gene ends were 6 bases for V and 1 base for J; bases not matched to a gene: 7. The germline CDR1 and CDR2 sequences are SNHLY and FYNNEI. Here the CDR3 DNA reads TGTGCCAGCAGCACCACTAGCGTGGGCACAGATACGCAGTATTTT. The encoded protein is CASSTTSVGTDTQYF. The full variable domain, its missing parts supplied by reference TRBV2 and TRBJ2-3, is EPEVTQTPSHQVTQMGQEVILRCVPISNHLYFYWYRQILGQKVEFLVSFYNNEISEKSEIFDDQFSVERPDGSNFTLKIRSTKLEDSAMYFCASSTTSVGTDTQYFGPGTRLTVL.

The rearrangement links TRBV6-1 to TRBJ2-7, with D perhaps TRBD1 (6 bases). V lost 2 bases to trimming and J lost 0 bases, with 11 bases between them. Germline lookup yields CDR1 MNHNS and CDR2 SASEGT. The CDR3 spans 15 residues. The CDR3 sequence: CASSETRTASYEQYF. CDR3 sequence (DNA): TGTGCCAGCAGTGAAACGAGGACAGCCTCCTACGAGCAGTACTTC.

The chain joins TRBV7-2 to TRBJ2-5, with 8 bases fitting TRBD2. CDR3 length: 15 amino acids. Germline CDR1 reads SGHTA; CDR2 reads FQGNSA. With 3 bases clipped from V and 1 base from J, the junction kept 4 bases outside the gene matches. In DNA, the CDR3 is TGTGCCAGCAGCTTGGGACTAGTCCCCCAAGAGACCCAGTACTTC. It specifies CASSLGLVPQETQYF.

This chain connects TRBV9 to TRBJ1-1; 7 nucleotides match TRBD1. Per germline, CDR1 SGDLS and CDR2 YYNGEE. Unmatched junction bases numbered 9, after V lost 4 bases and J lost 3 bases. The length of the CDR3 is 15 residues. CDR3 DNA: TGTGCCAGCAGCCACCGACAGGGAAGGCACACTGAAGCTTTCTTT. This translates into CASSHRQGRHTEAFF.